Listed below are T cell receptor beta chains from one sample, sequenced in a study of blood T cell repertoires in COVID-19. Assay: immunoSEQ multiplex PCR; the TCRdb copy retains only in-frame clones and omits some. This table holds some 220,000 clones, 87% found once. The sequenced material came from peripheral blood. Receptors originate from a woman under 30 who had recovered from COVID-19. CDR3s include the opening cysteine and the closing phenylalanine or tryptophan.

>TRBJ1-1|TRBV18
CASSPPVNTEAFF
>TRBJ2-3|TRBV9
CASSVDGTRHTQYF
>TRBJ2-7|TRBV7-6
CASSPGTSYEQYF
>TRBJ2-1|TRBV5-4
CASSPKDPGLGEQFF
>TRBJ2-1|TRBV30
CAWSRTGRNEQFF
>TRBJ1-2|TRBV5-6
CASSLEGPYGYTF
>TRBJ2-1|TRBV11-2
CASSLDFDRAEGQFF
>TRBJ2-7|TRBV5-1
CASSEGTAYEQYF
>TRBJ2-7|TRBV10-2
CASRPTWIGQRSYEQYF
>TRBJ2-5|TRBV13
CASSLGRVAQYF
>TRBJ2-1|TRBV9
CASSPRDDEQFF
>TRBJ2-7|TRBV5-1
CASSLAGDWVYEQYF
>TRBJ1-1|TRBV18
CASSYTGETEAFF
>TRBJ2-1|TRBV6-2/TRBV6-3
CASSRTGGPYYNEQFF
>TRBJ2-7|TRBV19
CASSIHSGDRGYEQYF
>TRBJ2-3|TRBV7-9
CASSLGSGDTDTQYF
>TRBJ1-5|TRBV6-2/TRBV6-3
CASSYPGYSNQPQHF
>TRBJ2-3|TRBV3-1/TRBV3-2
CASSVRGGRSTDTQYF
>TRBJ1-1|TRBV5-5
CASSFTGFTGQFLLGAFF
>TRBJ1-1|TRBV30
CAWGTGVVAFF
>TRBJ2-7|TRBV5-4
CASSFSGTGLYEQYF
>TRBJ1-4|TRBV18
CASSPPRGGGRKTNEKLFF
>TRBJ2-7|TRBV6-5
CASRVAGGPYEQYF
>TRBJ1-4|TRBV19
CASSSPGQPTTNEKLFF
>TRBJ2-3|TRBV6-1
CASSEDGAGLVTDTQYF
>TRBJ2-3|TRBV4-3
CASSHAPAGSTDTQYF
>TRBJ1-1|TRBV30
CAWSVGDTANTEAFF
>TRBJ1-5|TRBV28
CASSIFQGSNQPQHF
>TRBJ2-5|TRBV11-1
CASSPGSRSFGQYF
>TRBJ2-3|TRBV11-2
CASSPSGSTDTQYF
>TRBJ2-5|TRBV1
CTSSQPTGGLAERGSVETQYF
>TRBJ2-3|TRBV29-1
CSVVYLRGTDTQYF
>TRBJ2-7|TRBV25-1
CASSDGTSGASYEQYF
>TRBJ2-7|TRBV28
CASSPGGTSYEQYF
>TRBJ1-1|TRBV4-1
CASQDTGWDTEAFF
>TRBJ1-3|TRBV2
CASSYMGSRRGSSGNTIYF
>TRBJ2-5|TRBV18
CASSRGRAQETQYF
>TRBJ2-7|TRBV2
CASSDTSGRMYEQYF
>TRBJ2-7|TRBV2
CTQGQVFYEQYF
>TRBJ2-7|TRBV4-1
CASSQGGPSYEQYF
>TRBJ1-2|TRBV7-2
CASSYRQVLNGGYTF
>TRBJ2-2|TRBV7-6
CASSLRTGVLTGELFF
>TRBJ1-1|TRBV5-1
CASSDRGNTEAFF
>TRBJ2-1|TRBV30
CAWSLRVRSQFF
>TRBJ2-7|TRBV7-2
CASSLSPSYEQYF
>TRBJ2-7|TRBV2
CASTAEQNFSYEQYF
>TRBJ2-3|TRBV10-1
CASSEETGATDTQYF
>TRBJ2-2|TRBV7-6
CASSLDDRGDFTGELFF
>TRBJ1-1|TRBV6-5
CASSYDRNTEAFF
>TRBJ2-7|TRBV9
CASSALAQGDAYEQYF
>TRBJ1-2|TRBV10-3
CAISELTGYTF
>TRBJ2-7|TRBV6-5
CASSQTGELTYEQYF
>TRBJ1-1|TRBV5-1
CASSWRDRGRTEAFF
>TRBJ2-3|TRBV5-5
CASSPEAYTQYF